This T cell receptor (beta chain) appears in the sequencing data of a study of blood T cells in healthy people across ages (dated by TCRdb to between 2015 and 2017). Study-wide context: Template switching captured roughly one uniquely barcoded TCR beta cDNA molecule per two T cells in model experiments. Using the same blood draw, the study looked at two additional independent replicas of 1 million unique cDNA reads for two donors, one aged 18 to 30 and the other aged 80 or older. The donors were divided into four age groups: young (average approximately 16 years), middle-aged (under 40), aged (about 60) and long-lived (82). Using deep sequencing normalized with unique cDNA molecular identifiers, the study measured how TCR beta repertoire diversity changes with age. To avoid experimental bias, donors of different ages were spread randomly across the sequencing lanes. Overall study outcomes, separate from this receptor: The percentage of naive T cells measured by flow cytometry correlated strongly with observed TCR beta diversity. Estimates of total diversity from one million sequenced T cells were regarded as lower bounds and underestimates. Observed TCR beta diversity per million T cells fell roughly linearly with age, and a significant reduction was already apparent by age about 43. The long-lived group showed more naive CD4+ T cells, fewer expanded clones and increased TCR diversity than the aged group, suggesting age selection. Because donor CMV infection status was unknown, age-related changes in expanded clonotypes were potentially confounded. Since profiling was done on bulk unsorted PBMCs, naive and antigen-experienced compartments could not be conclusively compared.

The 39 donors, aged about 6 to 95 years, were systemically healthy Caucasian individuals from Russia. About 9.8 milliliters of peripheral blood were drawn from each donor into EDTA-treated Vacutainer tubes. Ficoll-Paque density-gradient centrifugation was used to isolate PBMCs, with at least 6.5 million obtained per sample. Trizol reagent was used to extract total RNA from the PBMCs, yielding at least 5 micrograms per sample. Naive CD45RAhigh/CD27high T cell percentages were measured by flow cytometry on a PBMC aliquot from every donor. This clonotype was recorded many times. No antigen is known for it. Per-nucleotide qualities are absent, and no much larger clonotype sits a single base away. Trimming removed 0 bases from V and 0 bases from J, leaving 10 bases between the germline ends. Reading from cysteine to phenylalanine, the CDR3 counts 16 amino acids. Just CDR3 DNA is preserved here, 48 bases in frame from base 1. Per the germline V gene, SGHRS is the CDR1 and YFSETQ is the CDR2.

The library was generated by 5' RACE. The instrument given in TCRdb is Illumina HiSeq 2500. A second PCR of about 7 to 12 cycles was performed with a sample-barcoded 5' primer and a J-beta primer mix. Each TCR beta cDNA molecule received a unique molecular identifier from a template-switch 5' adaptor carrying 12 random nucleotides. At least 2.5 million CDR3-containing paired-end reads were obtained from each sample. First-strand cDNA was synthesized from all RNA with the Mint cDNA synthesis kit, primed by a TRBC-specific oligonucleotide. Following uracil-DNA glycosylase treatment, a first 18-cycle PCR with universal primers M1SS and BC2_uni_R was performed on all cDNA. The authors' pipeline ran thus. Each sample was normalized by randomly selecting 1 million high-quality reads, each carrying a distinct molecular identifier. Reads with shared molecular identifiers were discarded instead of being binned into consensus sequences. MiTCR, with a Q25 quality threshold and the strictest error-elimination algorithm, was used for CDR3 identification, clonotype clustering and error correction. A nonparametric unseen species model with Euler transformation was used to estimate a lower bound on total TCR beta diversity. The public sequencing data were trimmed at Q25 with fastp and processed into clonotypes with MiXCR by TCRdb, which kept only in-frame beta chains. Rows merge per CDR3 protein into single entries with the most common DNA and genes. In this record, the V and J calls reflect TCRdb's handling and not the investigators' own analysis. The sample contains some 710,000 distinct CDR3 sequences, about half of them found a single time. Around a sixth of the sample goes to the ten largest clones.

The chain couples TRBV5-1 to TRBJ2-1; the D gene is perhaps TRBD1, on 6 matching bases. The clonotype originates from a man aged 80 or over in good health. Material: blood. The bases read TGCGCCAGCAGCTTGGCCCAAGGGGGCTCCTACAATGAGCAGTTCTTC. Its amino acids are CASSLAQGGSYNEQFF.